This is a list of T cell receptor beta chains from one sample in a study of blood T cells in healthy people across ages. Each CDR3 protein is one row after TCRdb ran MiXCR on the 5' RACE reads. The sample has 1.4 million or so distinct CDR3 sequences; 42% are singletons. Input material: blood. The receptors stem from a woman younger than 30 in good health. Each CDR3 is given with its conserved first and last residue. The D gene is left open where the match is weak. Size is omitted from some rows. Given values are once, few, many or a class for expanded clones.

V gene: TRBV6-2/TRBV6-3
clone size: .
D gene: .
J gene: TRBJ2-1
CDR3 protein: CASSYLDQETQFF
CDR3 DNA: TGTGCCAGCAGTTACCTAGACCAAGAGACCCAGTTCTTC

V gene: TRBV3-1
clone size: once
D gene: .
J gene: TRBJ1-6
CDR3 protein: CASSQGHSSYSPLHF
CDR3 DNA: TGTGCCAGCAGCCAAGGACACAGCAGCTATTCACCCCTCCACTTT

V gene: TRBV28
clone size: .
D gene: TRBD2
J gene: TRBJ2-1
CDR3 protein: CASSLQRGSSYNEQFF
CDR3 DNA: TGTGCCAGCAGTCTCCAGCGGGGGAGCTCCTACAATGAGCAGTTCTTC

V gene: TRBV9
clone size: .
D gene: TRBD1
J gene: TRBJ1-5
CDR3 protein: CASSVRTMQGADSNQPQHF
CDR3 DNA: TGTGCCAGCAGCGTTCGCACGATGCAGGGGGCGGATAGCAATCAGCCCCAGCATTTT

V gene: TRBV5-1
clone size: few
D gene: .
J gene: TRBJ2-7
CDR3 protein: CASSYSGTSHEQYF
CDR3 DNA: TGCGCCAGCAGCTATTCCGGGACTTCGCACGAGCAGTACTTC

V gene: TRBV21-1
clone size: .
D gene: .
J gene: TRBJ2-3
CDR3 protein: CASKVRTSGSSTDTQYF
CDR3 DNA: TGTGCCAGCAAAGTAAGGACTAGCGGAAGTAGCACAGATACGCAGTATTTT

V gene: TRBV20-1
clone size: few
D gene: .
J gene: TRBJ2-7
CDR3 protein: CSAAWQRKGYEQYF
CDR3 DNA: TGCAGTGCTGCCTGGCAGCGTAAAGGCTACGAGCAGTACTTC

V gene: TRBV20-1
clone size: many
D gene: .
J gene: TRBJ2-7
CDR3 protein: CSARSGAGLTYEQYF
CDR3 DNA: TGCAGTGCTAGAAGTGGGGCGGGGCTTACCTACGAGCAGTACTTC

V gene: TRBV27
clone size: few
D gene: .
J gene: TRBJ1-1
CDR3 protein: CASTKGGMNTEAFF
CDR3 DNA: TGTGCCAGCACTAAGGGGGGAATGAACACTGAAGCTTTCTTT

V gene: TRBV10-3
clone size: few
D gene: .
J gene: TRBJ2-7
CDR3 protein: CAISERDDYEQYF
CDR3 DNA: TGTGCCATCAGTGAGAGGGATGACTACGAGCAGTACTTC

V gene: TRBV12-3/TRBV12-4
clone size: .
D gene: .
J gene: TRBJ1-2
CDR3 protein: CASKEQVYGYTF
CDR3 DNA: TGTGCCAGCAAAGAGCAGGTCTATGGCTACACCTTC

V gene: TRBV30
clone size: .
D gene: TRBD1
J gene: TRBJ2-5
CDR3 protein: CAWSVPGQGTKQYF
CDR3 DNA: TGTGCCTGGAGTGTACCAGGACAGGGAACGAAGCAGTACTTC

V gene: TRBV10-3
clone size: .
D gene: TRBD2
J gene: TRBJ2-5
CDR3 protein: CAISSSGGTYNEQYF
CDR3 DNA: TGTGCCATCAGCTCTAGCGGGGGGACCTACAATGAGCAGTACTTC

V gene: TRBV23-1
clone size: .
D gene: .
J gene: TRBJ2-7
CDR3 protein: CASSQVRDSEEQYF
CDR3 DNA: TGCGCCAGCAGTCAGGTCCGGGATTCAGAAGAGCAGTACTTC

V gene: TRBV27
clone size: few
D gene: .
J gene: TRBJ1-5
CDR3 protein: CASSPHPTSLGNQPQHF
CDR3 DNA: TGTGCCAGCAGTCCCCACCCAACAAGTTTAGGCAATCAGCCCCAGCATTTT

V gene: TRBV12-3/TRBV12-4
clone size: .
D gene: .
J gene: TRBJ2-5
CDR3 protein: CASRSPHTRLWETQYF
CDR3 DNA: TGTGCCAGCAGGTCCCCCCACACTCGGCTATGGGAGACCCAGTACTTC

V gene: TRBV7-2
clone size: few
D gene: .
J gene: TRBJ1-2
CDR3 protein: CASSLPGTYRGYTF
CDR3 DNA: TGTGCCAGCAGCTTGCCCGGGACCTATAGGGGCTACACCTTC

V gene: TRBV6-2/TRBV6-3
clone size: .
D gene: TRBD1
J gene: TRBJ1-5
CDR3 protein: CASRADRGNQPQHF
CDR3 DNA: TGTGCCAGCAGAGCCGACAGGGGCAATCAGCCCCAGCATTTT

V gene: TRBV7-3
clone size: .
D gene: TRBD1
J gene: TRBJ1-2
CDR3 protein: CASSLRLGTGGSYGYTF
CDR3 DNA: TGTGCCAGCAGCTTAAGGCTTGGTACAGGGGGTAGCTATGGCTACACCTTC

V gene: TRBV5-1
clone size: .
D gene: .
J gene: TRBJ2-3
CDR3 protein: CVSSLRDGRTDTQYF
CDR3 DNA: TGCGTCAGCAGCTTGCGGGACGGCCGCACAGATACGCAGTATTTT

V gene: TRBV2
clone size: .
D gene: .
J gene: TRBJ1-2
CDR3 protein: CASSSLQDRDYGYTF
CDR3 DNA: TGTGCCAGCTCCTCTTTACAGGACAGAGACTATGGCTACACCTTC

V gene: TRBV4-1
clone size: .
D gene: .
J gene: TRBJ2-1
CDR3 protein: CASSHGKSEQFF
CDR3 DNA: TGCGCCAGCAGCCATGGGAAGAGTGAGCAGTTCTTC

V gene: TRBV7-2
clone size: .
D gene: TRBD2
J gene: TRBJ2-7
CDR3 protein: CASSPSGSVEQYF
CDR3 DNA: TGTGCCAGCAGCCCAAGCGGGAGTGTCGAGCAGTACTTC

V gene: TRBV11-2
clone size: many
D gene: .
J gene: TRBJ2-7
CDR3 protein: CASSLLQQIRCLYEQYF
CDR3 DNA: TGTGCCAGCAGCCTGCTTCAACAGATCAGATGCCTCTACGAGCAGTACTTC

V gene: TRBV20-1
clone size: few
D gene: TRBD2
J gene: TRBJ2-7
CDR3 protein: CSARDHRGGSYEQYF
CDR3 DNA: TGCAGTGCTAGAGATCACCGGGGGGGGTCCTACGAGCAGTACTTC

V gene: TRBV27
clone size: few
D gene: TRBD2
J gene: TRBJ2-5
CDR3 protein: CASRIAGQETQYF
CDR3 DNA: TGTGCCAGCAGAATAGCGGGACAAGAGACCCAGTACTTC

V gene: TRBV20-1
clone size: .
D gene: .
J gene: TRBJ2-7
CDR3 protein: CSAPKYREYEQYF
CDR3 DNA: TGCAGTGCTCCCAAGTACAGGGAATACGAGCAGTACTTC

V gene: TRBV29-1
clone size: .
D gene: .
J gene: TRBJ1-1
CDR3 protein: CSVEGRFEAFF
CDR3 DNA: TGCAGCGTTGAGGGGAGATTTGAAGCTTTCTTT

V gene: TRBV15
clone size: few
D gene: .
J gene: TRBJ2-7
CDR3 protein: CATSREREGSYEQYF
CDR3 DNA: TGTGCCACCAGCAGAGAGCGGGAAGGCTCCTACGAGCAGTACTTC

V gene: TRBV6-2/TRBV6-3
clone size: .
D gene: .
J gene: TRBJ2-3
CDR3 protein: CASNFLQGLYPLITDTQYF
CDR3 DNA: TGTGCCAGCAACTTTCTGCAGGGACTGTACCCACTAATCACAGATACGCAGTATTTT

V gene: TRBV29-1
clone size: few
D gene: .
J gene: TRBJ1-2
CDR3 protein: CSVASPASSYGYTF
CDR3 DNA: TGCAGCGTTGCCTCCCCGGCCTCCAGCTATGGCTACACCTTC

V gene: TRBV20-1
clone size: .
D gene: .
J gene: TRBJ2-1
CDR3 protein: CSAWLYNEQFF
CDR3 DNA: TGCAGTGCCTGGCTATACAATGAGCAGTTCTTC

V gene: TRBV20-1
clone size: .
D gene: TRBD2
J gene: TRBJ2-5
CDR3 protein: CSAKPLAGVPYNEQYF
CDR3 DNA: TGCAGTGCTAAGCCACTAGCGGGAGTCCCCTACAATGAGCAGTACTTC

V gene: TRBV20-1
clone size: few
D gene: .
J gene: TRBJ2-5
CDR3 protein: CSARVLGAAAETQYF
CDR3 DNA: TGCAGTGCTAGAGTCCTGGGGGCAGCTGCAGAGACCCAGTACTTC

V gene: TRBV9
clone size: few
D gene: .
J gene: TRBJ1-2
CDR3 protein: CASSVDGRDGYTF
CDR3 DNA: TGTGCCAGCAGCGTAGACGGTAGAGATGGCTACACCTTC

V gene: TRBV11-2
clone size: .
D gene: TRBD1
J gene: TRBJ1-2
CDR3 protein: CASSFRDSILYGYTF
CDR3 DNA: TGTGCCAGCAGCTTCCGGGACAGTATTCTCTATGGCTACACCTTC

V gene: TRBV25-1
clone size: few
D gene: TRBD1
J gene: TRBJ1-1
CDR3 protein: CASRGDRNTEAFF
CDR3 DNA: TGTGCCAGCCGTGGGGACAGGAACACTGAAGCTTTCTTT

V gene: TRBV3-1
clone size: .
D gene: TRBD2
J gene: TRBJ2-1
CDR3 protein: CASSQYRLAGGRNEQFF
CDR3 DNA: TGTGCCAGCAGCCAATACCGACTAGCGGGGGGGCGCAATGAGCAGTTCTTC

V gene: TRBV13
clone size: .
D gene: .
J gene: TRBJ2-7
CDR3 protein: CASSIGRASGHEQYF
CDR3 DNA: TGTGCCAGCAGCATCGGCCGCGCGTCGGGCCACGAGCAGTACTTC